Presented here are 8 T cell receptor beta chains from one specimen sequenced in a study of OX40 agonist ivuxolimab in advanced cancers. Some clones are missing from TCRdb's copy, which holds only in-frame ones; the method was immunoSEQ multiplex PCR. The profile shows 12,000 or so clones, roughly 84% of them singletons. Material: CD4+ or CD8+ T cells sorted from blood, obtained in a trial of the OX40 agonist ivuxolimab. The receptors were sampled from an adult with an advanced solid tumor such as melanoma, head and neck, liver or kidney cancer.

The rearrangement links TRBV21-1 to TRBJ1-1; TRBD1 is the table's D call, not checked against the DNA. TRBV21-1 is designated a pseudogene. This CDR3 has 14 residues. CDR3: CASTRIDKNTEAFF. The DNA for the CDR3 is TGTGCCAGCACCAGGATAGATAAGAACACTGAAGCTTTCTTT.

The chain links TRBV2 to TRBJ1-2; D might be TRBD1 (5 bases). The CDR3 runs 12 residues. Germline V lookup: CDR1 SNHLY, CDR2 FYNNEI. V lost 3 bases to trimming and J lost 4 bases, with 6 bases between them. CDR3 DNA: TGTGCCAGCAGTGATGGGGCCTATGGCTACACCTTC. Amino acid sequence: CASSDGAYGYTF.

This chain connects TRBV27 to TRBJ1-1; the D gene is possibly TRBD1 (6 bases). This CDR3 is 14 amino acids long. The V and J ends lost 2 bases and 3 bases respectively, with 10 bases between them. Germline V CDR1 and CDR2: MNHEY, SMNVEV (reference sequence). The CDR3: CASSLAQGYTEAFF. The CDR3 nucleotides read TGTGCCAGCAGTTTAGCACAGGGTTACACTGAAGCTTTCTTT.

This chain joins TRBV18 and TRBJ2-7; 11 bases match TRBD1. V shed 1 base, J shed 7 bases, and the junction held 0 bases outside the gene matches. Germline CDR1 is KGHSH and CDR2 is LQKENI. This CDR3 has 13 residues. The CDR3 spells CASSPRDRGEQYF. The CDR3 coding sequence is TGTGCCAGCTCACCACGGGACAGGGGGGAGCAGTACTTC.

The gene calls are TRBV27 and TRBJ1-1; D gene unclear. Deletions cut 5 bases from V and 3 bases from J, with 10 bases between. The CDR3 totals 13 residues. Germline values: CDR1 MNHEY, CDR2 SMNVEV (reference sequence). The CDR3 sequence is CASSPLGYTEAFF. DNA of the CDR3: TGTGCCAGCAGTCCATTGGGTTACACTGAAGCTTTCTTT.

This clone was observed once. The J gene is TRBJ1-5, the V gene TRBV5-6, with 7 nucleotides matching TRBD1. The CDR3 spans 12 residues. Germline assignment: CDR1 SGHDT and CDR2 YYEEEE. Unmatched junction bases numbered 2, after V lost 0 bases and J lost 11 bases. CDR3 loop: CASSLEGAAQHF. The CDR3, as DNA: TGTGCCAGCAGCTTGGAGGGGGCAGCCCAGCATTTT.

This chain connects TRBV29-1 to TRBJ2-5, with TRBD1 identical over 7 bases. With V trimmed by 7 bases and J by 4 bases, 9 bases remained unmatched. The CDR3 has 13 amino acids. The germline CDR1 and CDR2 sequences are SQVTM and ANQGSEA. The CDR3 loop is CSAMTGMGETQYF. The DNA for the CDR3 is TGCAGCGCCATGACAGGGATGGGAGAGACCCAGTACTTC.

The chain joins TRBV6-5 to TRBJ2-7; 9 bases map to TRBD1. The trim removed 5 bases at V and 4 bases at J, leaving 6 bases unmatched. The CDR3 runs 14 residues. Germline CDR1 and CDR2: MNHEY and SVGAGI. The CDR3 reads CASSIGQGRYEQYF. CDR3 bases: TGTGCCAGCAGTATAGGACAGGGGAGGTACGAGCAGTACTTC.